This TCR beta chain was identified during a study of cytomegalovirus exposure and HLA in healthy donors. The PCR was carried out with 60 Vbeta primers and 13 Jbeta primers. TCRdb's copy holds only in-frame clones and misses some; the assay was immunoSEQ multiplex PCR. The table includes around 150,000 clones, approximately 68% detected once. Unmatched junction bases numbered 7, after V lost 7 bases and J lost 2 bases. The germline gives CDR1 SNHLY, CDR2 FYNNEI. The CDR3 extends over 15 amino acids. The source material was PBMCs. The receptor's source is a man aged 35-49 years in good health and CMV-seronegative. This sequence joins TRBV2 and TRBJ2-2; 7 positions agree with TRBD1. For the CDR3, the DNA is TGTGCCAGCAAAGCCGACAGGGTCAACACCGGGGAGCTGTTTTTT. It translates to CASKADRVNTGELFF.